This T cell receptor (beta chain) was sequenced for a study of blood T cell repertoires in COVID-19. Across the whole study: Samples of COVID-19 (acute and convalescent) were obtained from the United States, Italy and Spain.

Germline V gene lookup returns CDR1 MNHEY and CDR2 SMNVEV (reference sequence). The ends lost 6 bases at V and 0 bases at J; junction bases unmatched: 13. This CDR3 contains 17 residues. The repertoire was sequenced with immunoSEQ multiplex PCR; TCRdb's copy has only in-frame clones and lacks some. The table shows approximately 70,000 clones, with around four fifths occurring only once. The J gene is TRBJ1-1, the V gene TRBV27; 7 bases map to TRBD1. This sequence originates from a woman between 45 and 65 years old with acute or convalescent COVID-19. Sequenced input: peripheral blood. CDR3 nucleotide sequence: TGTGCCAGCAGCCTACACTCCCTGGGACAGTTGAACACTGAAGCTTTCTTT. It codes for CASSLHSLGQLNTEAFF.